The source of this T cell receptor beta chain is a study of blood T cell repertoires in COVID-19. Looking at the study overall: Sources were T cells, B-cell-depleted T cells, or PBMCs; the material itself was cDNA or gDNA.

In the original processing: Estimates of nucleated cell counts were drawn from the amplification of reference gene primers. TCRdb's table, derived via immunoSEQ multiplex PCR, lists solely in-frame clones and lacks some. From that table come the V and J calls and clone size; the DNA was used to work out D and trimming. Of roughly 40,000 clones in the sample, more than 65% were seen once. V lost 4 bases to trimming and J lost 3 bases; unmatched junction nucleotides: 4. Germline loops: CDR1 LNHDA, CDR2 SQIVND (reference sequence). The CDR3 spans 14 residues. The rearrangement links TRBV19 to TRBJ2-7, with TRBD1 matching 9 bases. The TCR comes from a human donor in a cohort sampled during active COVID-19. The specimen was peripheral blood. The chain's CDR3 is CASSNRDRDYEQYF. DNA of the CDR3: TGTGCCAGTAGTAATCGGGACAGGGACTACGAGCAGTACTTC.